This T cell receptor (beta chain) is drawn from a study of early T cells in non-severe SARS-CoV-2 infection. Study summary: The chains were unpaired, and the sequenced material was bulk RNA from unsorted whole blood. Notes on the study in general: VDJdb matching, biased toward anti-spike CD8 responses, missed private and CD4 specificities.

From the 5' RACE reads, TCRdb called clonotypes with MiXCR, one entry per CDR3 protein. The data show approximately 71,000 distinct CDR3 sequences, approximately 10% seen once. From germline, CDR1 is MNHEY and CDR2 SVGAGI. V lost 6 bases to trimming and J lost 8 bases; unmatched junction nucleotides: 11. The CDR3 length is 14 residues. Comments on this clonotype: Antigen: not known.

V is TRBV6-5 and J is TRBJ1-1, with 8 bases fitting TRBD1. The sequenced sample was whole blood. The receptor's source is an adult who was a healthcare worker with PCR-confirmed SARS-CoV-2 infection or an uninfected control (not recorded which). DNA of the CDR3: TGTGCCAGCAGACGTCAGGGGGCTGGAGGCGAAGCTTTCTTT. Amino acids: CASRRQGAGGEAFF.